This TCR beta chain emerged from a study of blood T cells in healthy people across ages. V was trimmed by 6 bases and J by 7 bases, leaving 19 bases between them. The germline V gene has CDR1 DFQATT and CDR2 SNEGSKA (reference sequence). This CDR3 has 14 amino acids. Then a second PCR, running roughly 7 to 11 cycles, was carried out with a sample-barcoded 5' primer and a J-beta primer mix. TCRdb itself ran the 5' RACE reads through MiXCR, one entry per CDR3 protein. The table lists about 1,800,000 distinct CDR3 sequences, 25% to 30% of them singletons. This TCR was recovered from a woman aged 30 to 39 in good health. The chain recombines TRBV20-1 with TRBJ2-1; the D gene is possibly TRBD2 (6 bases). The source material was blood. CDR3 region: CSAIPGLSWNEQFF. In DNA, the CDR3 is TGCAGTGCCATCCCGGGACTGAGCTGGAATGAGCAGTTCTTC.